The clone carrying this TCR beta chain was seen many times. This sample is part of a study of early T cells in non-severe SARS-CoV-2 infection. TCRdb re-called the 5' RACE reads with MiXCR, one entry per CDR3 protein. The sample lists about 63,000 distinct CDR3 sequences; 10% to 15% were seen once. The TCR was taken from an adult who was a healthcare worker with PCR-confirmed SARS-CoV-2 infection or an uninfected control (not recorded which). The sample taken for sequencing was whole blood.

The CDR3 is CASGEEGPVETQYF. The DNA of the CDR3 is TGTGCCAGCGGGGAAGAAGGACCTGTGGAGACCCAGTACTTC. The J gene is TRBJ2-5, the V gene TRBV6-1; D gene unclear. This CDR3 is built from 14 residues. Germline lookup yields CDR1 MNHNS and CDR2 SASEGT. Deletions cut 8 bases from V and 5 bases from J, with 18 bases between.